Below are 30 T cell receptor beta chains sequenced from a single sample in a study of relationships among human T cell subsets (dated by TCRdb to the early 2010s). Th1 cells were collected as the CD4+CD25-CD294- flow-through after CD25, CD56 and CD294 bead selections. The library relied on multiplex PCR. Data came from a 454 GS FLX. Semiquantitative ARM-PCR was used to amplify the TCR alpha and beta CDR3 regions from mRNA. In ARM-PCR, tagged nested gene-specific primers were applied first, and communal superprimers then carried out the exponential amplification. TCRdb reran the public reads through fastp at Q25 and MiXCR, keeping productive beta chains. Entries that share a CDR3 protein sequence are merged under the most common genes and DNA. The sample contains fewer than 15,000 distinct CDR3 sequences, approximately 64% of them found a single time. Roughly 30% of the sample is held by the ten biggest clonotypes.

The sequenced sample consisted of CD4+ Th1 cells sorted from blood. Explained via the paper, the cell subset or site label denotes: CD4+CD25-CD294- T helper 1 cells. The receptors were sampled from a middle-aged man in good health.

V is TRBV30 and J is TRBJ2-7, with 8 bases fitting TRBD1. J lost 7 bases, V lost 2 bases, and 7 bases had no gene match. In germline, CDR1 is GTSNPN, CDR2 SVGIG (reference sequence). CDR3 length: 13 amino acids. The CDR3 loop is CAWSQQGVGEQYF. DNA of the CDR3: TGTGCCTGGAGTCAACAGGGGGTGGGAGAGCAGTACTTC. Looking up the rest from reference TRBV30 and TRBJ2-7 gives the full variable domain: SQTIHQWPATLVQPVGSPLSLECTVEGTSNPNLYWYRQAAGRGLQLLFYSVGIGQISSEVPQNLSASRPQDRQFILSSKKLLLSDSGFYLCAWSQQGVGEQYFGPGTRLTVT.

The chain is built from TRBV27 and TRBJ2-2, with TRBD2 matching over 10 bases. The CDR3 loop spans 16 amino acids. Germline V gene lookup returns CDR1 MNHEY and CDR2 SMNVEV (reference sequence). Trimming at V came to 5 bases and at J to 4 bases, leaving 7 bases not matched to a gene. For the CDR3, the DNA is TGTGCCAGCAGTCCCGGACTAGCGGACCGCACCGGGGAGCTGTTTTTT. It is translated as CASSPGLADRTGELFF.

The CDR3 nucleotides read TGTGCCAGCAAAATTGAGACCTACAATGAGCAGTTCTTC. Translating gives CASKIETYNEQFF. This chain joins TRBV2 and TRBJ2-1; D unresolved. V was pared by 7 bases and J by 2 bases, with 9 bases between. The germline CDR1 and CDR2 sequences are SNHLY and FYNNEI. The CDR3 has 13 residues.

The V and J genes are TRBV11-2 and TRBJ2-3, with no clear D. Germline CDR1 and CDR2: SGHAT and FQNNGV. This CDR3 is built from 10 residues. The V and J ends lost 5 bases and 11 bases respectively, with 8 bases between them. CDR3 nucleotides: TGTGCCAGCAGCAAACGCGTGCAGTATTTT. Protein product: CASSKRVQYF.

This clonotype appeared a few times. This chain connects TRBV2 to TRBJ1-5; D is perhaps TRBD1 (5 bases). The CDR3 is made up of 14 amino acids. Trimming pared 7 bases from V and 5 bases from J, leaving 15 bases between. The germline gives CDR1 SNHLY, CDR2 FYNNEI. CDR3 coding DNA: TGTGCCAGCAAGAAAGGGGCCCAATATCAGCCCCAGCATTTT. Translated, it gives CASKKGAQYQPQHF.

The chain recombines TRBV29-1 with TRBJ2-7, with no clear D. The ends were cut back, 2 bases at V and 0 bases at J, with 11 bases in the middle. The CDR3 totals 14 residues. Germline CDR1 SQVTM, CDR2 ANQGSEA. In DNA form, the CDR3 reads TGCAGCGTTGAACCCCGAGCAGTCTCCTACGAGCAGTACTTC. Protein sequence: CSVEPRAVSYEQYF.

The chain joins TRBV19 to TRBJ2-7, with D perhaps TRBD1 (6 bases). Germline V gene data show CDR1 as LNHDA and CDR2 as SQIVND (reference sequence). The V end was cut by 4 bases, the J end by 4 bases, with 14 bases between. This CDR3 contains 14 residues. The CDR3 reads CASSRNTQGYEQYF. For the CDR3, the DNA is TGTGCCAGTAGTAGAAATACGCAGGGGTACGAGCAGTACTTC.

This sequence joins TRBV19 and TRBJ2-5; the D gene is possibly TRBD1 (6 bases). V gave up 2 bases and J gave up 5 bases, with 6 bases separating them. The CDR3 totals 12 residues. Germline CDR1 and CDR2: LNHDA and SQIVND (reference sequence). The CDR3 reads CASSIQGETQYF. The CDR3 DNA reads TGTGCCAGTAGTATACAGGGGGAGACCCAGTACTTC.

The CDR3 reads CAISENTEAFF. CDR3 DNA: TGTGCCATCAGTGAGAACACTGAAGCTTTCTTT. The chain links TRBV10-3 to TRBJ1-1, with D unresolved. CDR1 is ENHRY, CDR2 SYGVKD, per germline. V lost 2 bases, J lost 2 bases, and 0 bases lay in between. CDR3 length equals 11 residues.

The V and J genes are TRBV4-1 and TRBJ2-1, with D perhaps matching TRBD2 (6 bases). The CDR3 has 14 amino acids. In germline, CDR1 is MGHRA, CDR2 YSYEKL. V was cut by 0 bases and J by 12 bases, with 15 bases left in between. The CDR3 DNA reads TGCGCCAGCAGCCAAGATCAGTGGGAGGCCGGGCAGTTCTTC. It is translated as CASSQDQWEAGQFF.

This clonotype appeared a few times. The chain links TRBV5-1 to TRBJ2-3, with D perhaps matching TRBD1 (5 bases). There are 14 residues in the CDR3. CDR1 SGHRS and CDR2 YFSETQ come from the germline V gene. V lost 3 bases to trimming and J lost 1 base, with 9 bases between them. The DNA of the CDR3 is TGCGCCAGCAGCTATGGACACCGCACAGATACGCAGTATTTT. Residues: CASSYGHRTDTQYF.

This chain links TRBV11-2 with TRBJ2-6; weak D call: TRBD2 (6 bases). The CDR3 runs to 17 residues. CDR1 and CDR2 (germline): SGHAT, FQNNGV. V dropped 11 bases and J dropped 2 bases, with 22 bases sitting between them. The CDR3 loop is CADLPEARGTGANVLTF. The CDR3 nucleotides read TGTGCCGACCTCCCCGAGGCACGGGGGACTGGGGCCAACGTCCTGACTTTC.

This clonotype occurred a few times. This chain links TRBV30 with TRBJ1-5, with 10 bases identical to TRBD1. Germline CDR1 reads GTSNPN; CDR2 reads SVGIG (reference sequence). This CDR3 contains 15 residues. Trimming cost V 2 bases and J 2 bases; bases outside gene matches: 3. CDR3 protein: CAWSQGQGGNQPQHF. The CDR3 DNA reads TGTGCCTGGAGTCAAGGACAGGGGGGCAATCAGCCCCAGCATTTT.

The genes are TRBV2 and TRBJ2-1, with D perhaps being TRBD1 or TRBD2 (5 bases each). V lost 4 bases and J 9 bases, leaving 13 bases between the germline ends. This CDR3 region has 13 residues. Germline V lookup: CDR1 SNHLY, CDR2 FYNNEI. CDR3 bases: TGTGCCAGCAGTGGAGCTAGGGGAGCTGAGCAGTTCTTC. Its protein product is CASSGARGAEQFF.

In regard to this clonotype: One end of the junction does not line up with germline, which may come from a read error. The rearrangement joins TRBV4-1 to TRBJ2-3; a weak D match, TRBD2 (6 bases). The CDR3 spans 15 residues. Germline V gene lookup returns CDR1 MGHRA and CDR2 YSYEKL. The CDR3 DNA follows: TGCGCCAGCCGCCAGAGGATAGCGGCCACAGATACGCAGTATTTT. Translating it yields CASRQRIAATDTQYF.

The CDR3 nucleotides read TGCGCCAGCAGCCCAGGGACAGGGGAACAGCCCCAGCATTTT. Amino acids: CASSPGTGEQPQHF. The V gene is TRBV5-1, the J gene TRBJ1-5; 10 positions match TRBD1. The CDR3 consists of 14 residues. CDR1 and CDR2 (germline): SGHRS, YFSETQ. The junction had 5 bases not matched to a gene; V was cut back by 4 bases and J by 7 bases. Filled out from reference TRBV5-1 and TRBJ1-5, the complete variable domain reads KAGVTQTPRYLIKTRGQQVTLSCSPISGHRSVSWYQQTPGQGLQFLFEYFSETQRNKGNFPGRFSGRQFSNSRSEMNVSTLELGDSALYLCASSPGTGEQPQHFGDGTRLSIL.

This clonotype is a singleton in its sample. The CDR3 DNA is TGTGCCAGCAGCCAGCCGCTCGCGACGGCGGGGAGGCCCGAGCAGTACTTC. Protein: CASSQPLATAGRPEQYF. This chain uses TRBV4-2 with TRBJ2-7; tentative D call: TRBD2 (6 bases). The germline V gene encodes CDR1 LGHNA and CDR2 YNFKEQ. This CDR3 contains 17 residues. The V end was cut by 3 bases, the J end by 6 bases, with 24 bases between.

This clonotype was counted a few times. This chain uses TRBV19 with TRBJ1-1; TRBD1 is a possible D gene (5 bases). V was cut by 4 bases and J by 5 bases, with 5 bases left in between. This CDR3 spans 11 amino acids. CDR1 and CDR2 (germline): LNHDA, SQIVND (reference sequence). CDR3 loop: CASSRGTEAFF. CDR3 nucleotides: TGTGCCAGTAGTAGGGGGACTGAAGCTTTCTTT.

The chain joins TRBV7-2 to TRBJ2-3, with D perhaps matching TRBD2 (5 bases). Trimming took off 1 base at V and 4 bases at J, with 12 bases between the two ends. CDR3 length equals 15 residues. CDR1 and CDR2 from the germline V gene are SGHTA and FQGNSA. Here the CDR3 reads CASSLVLVSADTQYF. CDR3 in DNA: TGTGCCAGCAGCTTAGTACTAGTAAGCGCAGATACGCAGTATTTT. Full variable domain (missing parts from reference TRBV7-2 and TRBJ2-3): GAGVSQSPSNKVTEKGKDVELRCDPISGHTALYWYRQSLGQGLEFLIYFQGNSAPDKSGLPSDRFSAERTGGSVSTLTIQRTQQEDSAVYLCASSLVLVSADTQYFGPGTRLTVL.

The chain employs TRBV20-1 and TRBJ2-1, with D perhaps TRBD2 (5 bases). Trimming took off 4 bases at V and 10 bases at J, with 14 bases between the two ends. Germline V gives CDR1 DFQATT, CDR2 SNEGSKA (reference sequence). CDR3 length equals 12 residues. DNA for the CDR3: TGCAGTGCTATCCCTGGGGAGCACGAGCAGTTCTTC. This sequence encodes CSAIPGEHEQFF.

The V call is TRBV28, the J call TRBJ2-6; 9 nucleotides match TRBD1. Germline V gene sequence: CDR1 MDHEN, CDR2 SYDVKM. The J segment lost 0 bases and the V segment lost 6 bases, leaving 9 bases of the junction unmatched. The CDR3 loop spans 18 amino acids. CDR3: CASSRDRDYLSGANVLTF. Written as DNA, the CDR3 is TGTGCCAGCAGCAGGGACAGGGACTACCTCTCTGGGGCCAACGTCCTGACTTTC.

CDR3 loop: CSVERTSSYNEQFF. The CDR3 bases are TGCAGCGTAGAGCGGACTAGCAGCTACAATGAGCAGTTCTTC. The chain carries TRBV20-1 and TRBJ2-1; 8 bases agree with TRBD2. CDR1 and CDR2 (germline): DFQATT, SNEGSKA (reference sequence). The CDR3 is 14 residues long.

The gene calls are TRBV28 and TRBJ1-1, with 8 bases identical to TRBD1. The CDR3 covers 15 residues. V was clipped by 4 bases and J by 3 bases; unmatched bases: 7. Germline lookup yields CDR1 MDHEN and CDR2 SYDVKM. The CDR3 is CASSSPGQADTEAFF. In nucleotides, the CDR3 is TGTGCCAGCAGTTCGCCGGGACAGGCGGACACTGAAGCTTTCTTT.

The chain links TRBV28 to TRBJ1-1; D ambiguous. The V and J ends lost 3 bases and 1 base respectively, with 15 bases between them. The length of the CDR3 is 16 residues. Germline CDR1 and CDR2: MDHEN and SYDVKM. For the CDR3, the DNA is TGTGCCAGCAGTTTCTCATCCCTGGTACCGAACACTGAAGCTTTCTTT. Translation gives CASSFSSLVPNTEAFF.

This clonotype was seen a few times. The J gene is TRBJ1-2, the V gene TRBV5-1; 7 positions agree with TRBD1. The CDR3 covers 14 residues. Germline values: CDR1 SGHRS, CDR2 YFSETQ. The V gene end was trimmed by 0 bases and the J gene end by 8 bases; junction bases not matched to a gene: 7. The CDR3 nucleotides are TGCGCCAGCAGCTTGGATGGTAGGGGGCAAGGCTACACCTTC. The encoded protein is CASSLDGRGQGYTF.

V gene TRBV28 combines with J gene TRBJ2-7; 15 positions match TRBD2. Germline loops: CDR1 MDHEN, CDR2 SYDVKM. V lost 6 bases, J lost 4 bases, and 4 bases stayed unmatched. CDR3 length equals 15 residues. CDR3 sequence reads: CASSWTSGGAYEQYF. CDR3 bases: TGTGCCAGCAGCTGGACTAGCGGGGGGGCATACGAGCAGTACTTC.

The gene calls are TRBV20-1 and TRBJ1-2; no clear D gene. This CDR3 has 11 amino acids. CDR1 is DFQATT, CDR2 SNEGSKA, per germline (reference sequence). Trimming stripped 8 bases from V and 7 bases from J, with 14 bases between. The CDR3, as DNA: TGCAGTACCCATAGGGCTGCTGGCTACACCTTC. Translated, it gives CSTHRAAGYTF.

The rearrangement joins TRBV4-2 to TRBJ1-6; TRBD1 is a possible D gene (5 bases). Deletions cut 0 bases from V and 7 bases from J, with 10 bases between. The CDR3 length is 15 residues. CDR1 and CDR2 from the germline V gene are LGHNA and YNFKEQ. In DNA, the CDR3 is TGTGCCAGCAGCCAAGAGGATAGGGACAATTCACCCCTCCACTTT. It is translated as CASSQEDRDNSPLHF.

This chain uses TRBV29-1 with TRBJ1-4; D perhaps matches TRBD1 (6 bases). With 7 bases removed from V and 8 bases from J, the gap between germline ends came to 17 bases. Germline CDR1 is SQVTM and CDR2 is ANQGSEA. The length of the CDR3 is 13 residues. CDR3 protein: CSATTGIREKLFF. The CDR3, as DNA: TGCAGCGCTACCACAGGGATTAGAGAAAAACTGTTTTTT. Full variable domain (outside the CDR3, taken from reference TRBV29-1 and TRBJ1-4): SAVISQKPSRDICQRGTSLTIQCQVDSQVTMMFWYRQQPGQSLTLIATANQGSEATYESGFVIDKFPISRPNLTFSTLTVSNMSPEDSSIYLCSATTGIREKLFFGSGTQLSVL.

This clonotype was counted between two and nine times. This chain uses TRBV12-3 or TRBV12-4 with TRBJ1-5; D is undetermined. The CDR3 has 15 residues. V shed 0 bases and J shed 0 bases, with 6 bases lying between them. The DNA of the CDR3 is TGTGCCAGCAGTTTAGCCGCGACTAGCAATCAGCCCCAGCATTTT. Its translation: CASSLAATSNQPQHF.